These 22 T cell receptor beta chains were sequenced from one sample in a study of blood T cell repertoires in COVID-19. Clones were sequenced by immunoSEQ multiplex PCR, and TCRdb holds only the in-frame ones, with some missing. The sample contains 30,000 to 45,000 clones, about nine tenths of which appear only once. The sample taken for sequencing was peripheral blood. The receptors stem from a human donor in a cohort sampled during active COVID-19.

This clone was counted between two and nine times. V usage is TRBV28 and J usage is TRBJ2-2, with 7 nucleotides matching TRBD2. Trimming at V came to 4 bases and at J to 6 bases, leaving 8 bases not matched to a gene. The CDR3 loop spans 15 amino acids. The germline gives CDR1 MDHEN, CDR2 SYDVKM. This chain's CDR3 is CASSSSGLVAGELFF. CDR3 DNA sequence: TGTGCCAGCAGTTCCTCCGGACTAGTTGCCGGGGAGCTGTTTTTT.

The chain joins TRBV9 to TRBJ1-2; a weak D match, TRBD1 (6 bases). Germline V lookup: CDR1 SGDLS, CDR2 YYNGEE. CDR3 length: 16 residues. V lost 4 bases to trimming and J lost 6 bases, with 22 bases between them. The CDR3 sequence is CASSFSDRSVGNGYTF. CDR3 DNA sequence: TGTGCCAGCAGCTTCTCCGACAGGTCCGTTGGGAATGGCTACACCTTC.

The genes are TRBV6-5 and TRBJ2-5; TRBD2 matches at 11 bases. Germline V CDR1 and CDR2: MNHEY, SVGAGI. The CDR3 length is 16 residues. V gave up 4 bases and J gave up 5 bases; unmatched junction bases: 9. DNA of the CDR3: TGTGCCAGCAGTTCGGGGTTAGCGGGAGGGTTTGAGACCCAGTACTTC. It codes for CASSSGLAGGFETQYF.

V and J are TRBV14 and TRBJ1-2, with D possibly being TRBD1 (6 bases). Germline-derived CDR1 and CDR2 are SGHDN and FVKESK. CDR3 length equals 13 residues. Trimming shortened V by 4 bases and J by 7 bases, and 13 bases separated the two germline ends. The CDR3 coding sequence is TGTGCCAGCAGCCTTATGACAGGAACTGGCTACACCTTC. Translation gives CASSLMTGTGYTF. Using reference TRBV14 and TRBJ1-2 for the parts outside the CDR3, the full variable domain is EAGVTQFPSHSVIEKGQTVTLRCDPISGHDNLYWYRRVMGKEIKFLLHFVKESKQDESGMPNNRFLAERTGGTYSTLKVQPAELEDSGVYFCASSLMTGTGYTFGSGTRLTVV.

The CDR3 DNA follows: TGTGCCAGGGGGAACCCCGGACATTCGAACACTGAAGCTTTCTTT. Its translation is CARGNPGHSNTEAFF. This chain connects TRBV27 to TRBJ1-1; tentatively, D is TRBD1 (5 bases). V was trimmed by 9 bases and J by 1 base, leaving 18 bases between them. CDR3 length equals 15 residues. The germline V gene encodes CDR1 MNHEY and CDR2 SMNVEV (reference sequence).

The gene calls are TRBV19 and TRBJ2-1; perhaps TRBD2 as D (5 bases). CDR1 LNHDA and CDR2 SQIVND come from the germline V gene (reference sequence). The CDR3 has 15 residues. V was trimmed by 2 bases and J by 5 bases, leaving 13 bases between them. DNA for the CDR3: TGTGCCAGTAGTATAAGGTCCCTAGCCCACAATGAGCAGTTCTTC. Translation: CASSIRSLAHNEQFF.

The gene calls are TRBV7-9 and TRBJ2-5; no definite D call. Trimming shortened V by 4 bases and J by 0 bases, and 12 bases separated the two germline ends. This CDR3 is 15 amino acids long. Looked up from germline, CDR1 is SEHNR and CDR2 is FQNEAQ (reference sequence). The CDR3 loop reads CASSSLLNYQETQYF. The CDR3 nucleotides are TGTGCCAGCAGCTCCTTACTTAATTACCAAGAGACCCAGTACTTC. The full variable domain, with the rest looked up from reference TRBV7-9 and TRBJ2-5, is DTGVSQNPRHKITKRGQNVTFRCDPISEHNRLYWYRQTLGQGPEFLTYFQNEAQLEKSRLLSDRFSAERPKGSFSTLEIQRTEQGDSAMYLCASSSLLNYQETQYFGPGTRLLVL.

This chain links TRBV2 with TRBJ1-1; 8 bases are a match to TRBD1. CDR3 length equals 11 residues. CDR1 and CDR2 (germline): SNHLY, FYNNEI. V lost 10 bases to trimming and J lost 6 bases; unmatched junction nucleotides: 4. CDR3 residues: CAIGTGSEAFF. The CDR3 DNA reads TGTGCCATCGGGACAGGCTCTGAAGCTTTCTTT.

The chain combines TRBV7-2 with TRBJ2-7; TRBD2 might be the D (6 bases). V was shortened by 5 bases and J by 6 bases, with 17 bases between the two germline ends. CDR1 and CDR2 (germline): SGHTA, FQGNSA. The CDR3 consists of 14 residues. The CDR3 DNA sequence: TGTGCCAGCAGCGCGGGCGGGATAATACGCGAGCAGTACTTC. It codes for CASSAGGIIREQYF.

This chain connects TRBV25-1 to TRBJ1-2; TRBD1 is a possible D gene (5 bases). The germline V gene has CDR1 MGHDK and CDR2 SYGVNS. V shed 8 bases and J shed 0 bases, with 13 bases lying between them. This CDR3 contains 14 residues. The CDR3 nucleotides are TGTGCCAGCGAACACCCGGGGGCTAACTATGGCTACACCTTC. It yields the protein CASEHPGANYGYTF.

The rearrangement links TRBV19 to TRBJ1-2; tentative D call: TRBD1 (6 bases). This CDR3 comprises 14 residues. V was trimmed by 4 bases and J by 4 bases, leaving 13 bases between them. Germline V gene lookup returns CDR1 LNHDA and CDR2 SQIVND (reference sequence). The chain's CDR3 is CASSTNRVGYGYTF. The CDR3 DNA is TGTGCCAGTAGTACAAACAGGGTTGGCTATGGCTACACCTTC.

This clone was seen once. This sequence joins TRBV6-1 and TRBJ1-1; D gene uncertain. Trimming pared 2 bases from V and 11 bases from J, leaving 9 bases between. The CDR3 runs 11 residues. Germline V gives CDR1 MNHNS, CDR2 SASEGT. CDR3 in amino acids: CASSELSLAFF. Here the CDR3 DNA reads TGTGCCAGCAGTGAACTATCTTTGGCTTTCTTT.

The sample holds one count of this clone. The J gene is TRBJ2-1, the V gene TRBV15; 8 bases line up with TRBD2. Germline V gene lookup returns CDR1 LNHNV and CDR2 YYDKDF (reference sequence). V lost 2 bases, J lost 2 bases, and 8 bases stayed unmatched. The CDR3 contains 17 residues. This CDR3 is CATSRSDSGIPYNEQFF. The CDR3 DNA sequence: TGTGCCACCAGCAGATCTGATAGCGGGATTCCCTACAATGAGCAGTTCTTC.

This chain links TRBV27 with TRBJ1-1, with D possibly TRBD1 on 6 matching bases. V gave up 5 bases and J gave up 6 bases, with 16 bases separating them. The germline gives CDR1 MNHEY, CDR2 SMNVEV (reference sequence). The CDR3 loop spans 14 amino acids. The CDR3 DNA is TGTGCCAGCAGTCCCAAACAGGGAGTCTCTGAAGCTTTCTTT. This translates into CASSPKQGVSEAFF.

V usage is TRBV6-2 or TRBV6-3 and J usage is TRBJ2-5, with TRBD2 matching 8 bases. The ends lost 3 bases at V and 2 bases at J; junction bases unmatched: 5. CDR1 is MNHEY and CDR2 is SVGEGT in the germline V gene. This CDR3 is 15 amino acids long. CDR3 nucleotide sequence: TGTGCCAGCAGTTATGCGGGGGGAAGACAAGAGACCCAGTACTTC. This codes for CASSYAGGRQETQYF.

This rearrangement joins TRBV7-2 to TRBJ1-4; unclear D gene. V gave up 5 bases and J gave up 2 bases, with 12 bases separating them. Germline CDR1 and CDR2: SGHTA and FQGNSA. This CDR3 spans 15 amino acids. CDR3 amino acids: CASSPQSGTNEKLFF. The CDR3 DNA is TGTGCCAGCAGCCCCCAGTCGGGGACTAATGAAAAACTGTTTTTT.

The chain employs TRBV6-2 or TRBV6-3 and TRBJ1-5, with a possible D match to TRBD1 (6 bases). Germline CDR1 and CDR2: MNHEY and SVGEGT. Trimming stripped 4 bases from V and 7 bases from J, with 14 bases between. The CDR3 contains 14 residues. CDR3 in DNA: TGTGCCAGCAGTTCGGTGAGGGGGACCCAGCCCCAGCATTTT. Amino acid sequence: CASSSVRGTQPQHF.

The chain links TRBV3-1 (or the pseudogene TRBV3-2) to TRBJ1-2, with 8 bases aligning to TRBD1. Looked up from germline, CDR1 is LGHDT and CDR2 is YNNKEL (reference sequence). The ends lost 1 base at V and 7 bases at J; junction bases unmatched: 11. The CDR3 has 16 amino acids. CDR3 residues: CASSQVFPGGPGGYTF. The CDR3 coding sequence is TGTGCCAGCAGCCAAGTTTTCCCAGGGGGCCCCGGTGGCTACACCTTC.

The table lists this clone with a count of one. The chain carries TRBV2 and TRBJ2-1; D is uncertain. The CDR3 runs to 12 residues. The V gene lost 4 bases and the J gene lost 7 bases, with 8 bases spanning the gap. CDR1 is SNHLY, CDR2 FYNNEI, per germline. This CDR3 is CASSVSRNEQFF. CDR3 coding DNA: TGTGCCAGCAGTGTTTCGCGGAATGAGCAGTTCTTC.

The chain joins TRBV5-1 to TRBJ2-2; D gene uncertain. The CDR3 covers 12 residues. Germline-derived CDR1 and CDR2 are SGHRS and YFSETQ. Trimming removed 0 bases from V and 7 bases from J, with 4 bases in between. CDR3 region: CASSLEYGELFF. As DNA, the CDR3 is TGCGCCAGCAGCTTGGAATACGGGGAGCTGTTTTTT.

The V and J genes are TRBV19 and TRBJ1-2; 8 nucleotides align to TRBD1. The CDR3 extends over 13 amino acids. With 6 bases clipped from V and 4 bases from J, the junction kept 4 bases outside the gene matches. Germline V lookup: CDR1 LNHDA, CDR2 SQIVND (reference sequence). The chain's CDR3 is CASRPGTGYGYTF. The CDR3 bases are TGTGCCAGTAGGCCCGGGACAGGCTATGGCTACACCTTC.

This chain links TRBV4-2 with TRBJ1-4; D might be TRBD1 (5 bases). There are 15 residues in the CDR3. Trimming shortened V by 0 bases and J by 8 bases, and 13 bases separated the two germline ends. Looked up from germline, CDR1 is LGHNA and CDR2 is YNFKEQ. The CDR3 DNA sequence: TGTGCCAGCAGCCAAGATGTCAGGGAAGACGAAAAACTGTTTTTT. Its translation: CASSQDVREDEKLFF.